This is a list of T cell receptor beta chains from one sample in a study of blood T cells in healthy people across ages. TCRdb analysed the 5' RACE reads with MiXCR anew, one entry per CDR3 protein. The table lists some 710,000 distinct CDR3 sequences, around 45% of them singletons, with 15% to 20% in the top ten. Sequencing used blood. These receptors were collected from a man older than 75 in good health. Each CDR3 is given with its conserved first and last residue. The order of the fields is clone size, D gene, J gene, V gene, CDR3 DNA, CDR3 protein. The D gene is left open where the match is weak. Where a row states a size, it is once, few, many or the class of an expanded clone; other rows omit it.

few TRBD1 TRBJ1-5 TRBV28 TGTGCCAGCAGTACAGGGGAGGGGGATCAGCCCCAGCATTTT CASSTGEGDQPQHF
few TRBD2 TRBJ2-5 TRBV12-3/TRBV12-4 TGTGCCAGCAGTCCGACCTTAGCGGGAGCTCAAGAGACCCAGTACTTC CASSPTLAGAQETQYF
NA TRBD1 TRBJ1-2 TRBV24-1 TGTGCCACCAGCGGGACAGGATTAAACTATGGCTACACCTTC CATSGTGLNYGYTF
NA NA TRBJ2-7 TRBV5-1 TGCGCCAGCAGCATTTCCGGGGCGAACTACGAGCAGTACTTC CASSISGANYEQYF
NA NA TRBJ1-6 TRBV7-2 TGTGCCAGCAGCCCCCCAGTCCCGGGAACAGGAGACTCACCCCTCCACTTT CASSPPVPGTGDSPLHF
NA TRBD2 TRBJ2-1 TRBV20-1 TGCAGTGCTGAGACTAGCGGGAGGGGTTTTAGCAATGAGCAGTTCTTC CSAETSGRGFSNEQFF
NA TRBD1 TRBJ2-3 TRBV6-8 TGTGCCAGCAGTTACTGGGACAGGGCTATTGCAGATACGCAGTATTTT CASSYWDRAIADTQYF
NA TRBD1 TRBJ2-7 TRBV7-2 TGTGCCAGCAGCCGGGGCAGGGGGCGCTACGAGCAGTACTTC CASSRGRGRYEQYF
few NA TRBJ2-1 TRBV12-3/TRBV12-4 TGTGCCAGCAGCCTAGGACCAAATCGTGAGCAGTTCTTC CASSLGPNREQFF
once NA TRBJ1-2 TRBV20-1 TGCAGTGCTAGAGATCCACAGGGCCTCTATGGCTACACCTTC CSARDPQGLYGYTF
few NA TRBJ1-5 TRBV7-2 TGTGCCAGCAGCTTAGGGCCTAGCAATCAGCCCCAGCATTTT CASSLGPSNQPQHF
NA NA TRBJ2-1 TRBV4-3 TGCGCCAGCAGCCAAGATCTTCGCCGGGGGCCCCAGATGGACAATGAGCAGTTCTTC CASSQDLRRGPQMDNEQFF
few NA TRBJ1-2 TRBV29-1 TGCAGCGCGCTTCAGGGACAACTTAACTATGGCTACACCTTC CSALQGQLNYGYTF
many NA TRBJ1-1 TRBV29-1 TGCAGCGTTGAATTCGTACTTGAGGGGACTGAAGCTTTCTTT CSVEFVLEGTEAFF
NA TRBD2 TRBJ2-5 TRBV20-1 TGCAGTCCGAAACGGACTAGGCAAGAGACCCAGTACTTC CSPKRTRQETQYF
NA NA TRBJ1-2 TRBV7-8 TGTGCCAGCAGCCGGGGGGGGGAGATAGGAGGCTACACCTTC CASSRGGEIGGYTF
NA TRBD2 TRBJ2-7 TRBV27 TGTGCCAGCAGTTCTCGGACTAGCTCTTCCGAGCAGTACTTC CASSSRTSSSEQYF
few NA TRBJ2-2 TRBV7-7 TGTGCTAGCAGCTTAGACGGAGGGGCCCTGAACACCGGGGAGCTGTTTTTT CASSLDGGALNTGELFF
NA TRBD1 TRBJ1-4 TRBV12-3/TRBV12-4 TGTGCCAGCAGCAGTGACAGGGTAAAACTGTTTTTT CASSSDRVKLFF
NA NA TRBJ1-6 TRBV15 TGTGCCACCAGCAGAGATACAGATAATTCACCCCTCCACTTT CATSRDTDNSPLHF
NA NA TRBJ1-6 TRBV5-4 TGTGCCAGCAGCTTGCTAACAACCGATTCACCCCTCCACTTT CASSLLTTDSPLHF
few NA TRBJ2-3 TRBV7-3 TGTGCCAGCAGCCCTTGGAACACAGATACGCAGTATTTT CASSPWNTDTQYF
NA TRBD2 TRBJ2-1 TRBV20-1 TGCAGTGCTAGACCCCTCCGAGCGGGAGGGCGTGATGAGCAGTTCTTC CSARPLRAGGRDEQFF
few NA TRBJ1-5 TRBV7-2 TGTGCCAGCAGCTTAGCGGGTGGCGTAGACAATCAGCCCCAGCATTTT CASSLAGGVDNQPQHF
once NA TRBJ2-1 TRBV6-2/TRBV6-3 TGTGCCAGCAGTGACGACCCGCGCTGGGGCGAGCAGTTCTTC CASSDDPRWGEQFF
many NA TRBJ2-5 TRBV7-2 TGTGCCAGCAGCTCCGACGGACGGACCCAGTACTTC CASSSDGRTQYF
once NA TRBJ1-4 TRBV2 TGTGCCAGACAGGGAATAAATGAAAGACTGTTTTTT CARQGINERLFF
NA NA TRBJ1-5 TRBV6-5 TGTGCCAGCAGCAAATTCGGACGGGGAAATCAGCCCCAGCATTTT CASSKFGRGNQPQHF
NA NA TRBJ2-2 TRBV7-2 TGTGCCAGCAGTAAGCGGCCAAGAGACACCGGGGAGCTGTTTTTT CASSKRPRDTGELFF
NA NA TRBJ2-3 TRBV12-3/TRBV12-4 TGTGCCAGCAGTTTAACTGGACCACGTCTGTATTTT CASSLTGPRLYF
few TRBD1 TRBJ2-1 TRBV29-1 TGCAGCGTTAAGCTGACAGGGGGCAATGAGCAGTTCTTC CSVKLTGGNEQFF